This T cell receptor beta chain was retrieved from a study of technical replicates of blood from a few donors. The method was immunoSEQ multiplex PCR; TCRdb's version includes in-frame clones alone and lacks a portion of them. The table includes 70,000 to 90,000 clones, around 94% detected once. This receptor was identified in a human donor in good health. The sample comprised T cells isolated from PBMCs.

The DNA of the CDR3 is TGTGCCAGCAAGGTAAAAAACCAATTAGCTAATTTATATCCTGTCTATAGCAATCAGCCCCAGCATTTT. It is translated as CASKVKNQLANLYPVYSNQPQHF. The chain employs TRBV27 and TRBJ1-5, with no clear D. The CDR3 is 23 residues long. CDR1 is MNHEY and CDR2 is SMNVEV in the germline V gene (reference sequence). V was cut by 7 bases and J by 0 bases, with 37 bases left in between.